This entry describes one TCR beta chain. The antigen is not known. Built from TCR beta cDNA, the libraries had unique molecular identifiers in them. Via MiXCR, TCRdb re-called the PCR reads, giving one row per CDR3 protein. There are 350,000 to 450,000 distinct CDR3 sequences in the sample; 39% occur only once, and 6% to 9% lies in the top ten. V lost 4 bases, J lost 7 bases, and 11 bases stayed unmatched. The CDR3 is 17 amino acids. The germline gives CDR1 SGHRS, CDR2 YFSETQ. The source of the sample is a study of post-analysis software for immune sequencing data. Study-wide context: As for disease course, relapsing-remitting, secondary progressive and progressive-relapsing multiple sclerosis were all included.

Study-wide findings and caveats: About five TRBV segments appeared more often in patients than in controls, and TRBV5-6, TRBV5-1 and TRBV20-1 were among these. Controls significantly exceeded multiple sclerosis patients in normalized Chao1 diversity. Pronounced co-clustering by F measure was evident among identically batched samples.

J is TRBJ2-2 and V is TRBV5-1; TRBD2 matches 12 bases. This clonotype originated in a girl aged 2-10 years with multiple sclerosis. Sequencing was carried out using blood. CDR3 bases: TGCGCCAGCAGCCTACGGACTAGCGGGATGGGACGCGGGGAGCTGTTTTTT. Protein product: CASSLRTSGMGRGELFF.